This T cell receptor beta chain originates from a study of cytomegalovirus exposure and HLA in healthy donors. Study-wide context: Among the approximately 380 donors who were genotyped, about 79% fell in the genetic ancestry cluster that is associated with self-reported Caucasian donors.

This clone was observed a few times. This PCR relied on a set of 60 Vbeta primers and 13 Jbeta primers. Assay: immunoSEQ multiplex PCR; the TCRdb copy retains only in-frame clones and omits some. The sample yields 110,000 to 150,000 clones, roughly 9.8% seen once. The CDR3 length is 15 residues. The V and J ends lost 1 base and 2 bases respectively, with 9 bases between them. CDR1 and CDR2 from the germline V gene are SNHLY and FYNNEI. The clonotype originates from a man aged 50-60 years in good health and CMV-seronegative. Sequences were obtained from PBMCs. This chain connects TRBV2 to TRBJ1-3; D possibly corresponds to TRBD1 (5 bases). This CDR3 reads CASSEVRGTGNTIYF. CDR3 DNA sequence: TGTGCCAGCAGTGAAGTAAGGGGAACTGGAAACACCATATATTTT. Filled out from reference TRBV2 and TRBJ1-3, the complete variable domain reads EPEVTQTPSHQVTQMGQEVILRCVPISNHLYFYWYRQILGQKVEFLVSFYNNEISEKSEIFDDQFSVERPDGSNFTLKIRSTKLEDSAMYFCASSEVRGTGNTIYFGEGSWLTVV.